These 2 T cell receptor beta chains share one sample of origin, sequenced in a study of T-cell reconstitution after alpha-beta-depleted transplantation in children. Unique molecular identifiers were built into the TCRbeta library. Each CDR3 protein gets one entry after TCRdb re-called the PCR reads with MiXCR. The repertoire has around 670,000 distinct CDR3 sequences, 13% of them found once; the top ten carry around 0.8%. The source material was PBMCs, sampled before TCRalphabeta/CD19-depleted stem cell transplant. Receptor source: a girl aged 2 to 10 with congenital amegakaryocytic thrombocytopenia, due to receive a stem cell transplant.

The genes are TRBV20-1 and TRBJ2-3; D remains unclear. Germline V CDR1 and CDR2: DFQATT, SNEGSKA (reference sequence). CDR3 length equals 15 residues. V lost 7 bases to trimming and J lost 4 bases, with 21 bases between them. The CDR3 bases are TGCAGTGTATCGACCGCGACCGTTGTGGCAGATACGCAGTATTTT. This gives the protein CSVSTATVVADTQYF.

This clonotype was counted between two and nine times. The genes are TRBV6-4 and TRBJ2-6; 9 positions agree with TRBD1. Looked up from germline, CDR1 is MRHNA and CDR2 is SNTAGT. The length of the CDR3 is 16 residues. V dropped 6 bases and J dropped 3; count of bases not matched to a gene: 6. Here the CDR3 reads CASSLQGAGGANVLTF. The CDR3 DNA reads TGTGCCAGCAGCTTACAGGGGGCTGGTGGGGCCAACGTCCTGACTTTC.